Each of the 24 T cell receptor beta chains below was sequenced from the same sample in a study of CD8 T cells in ankylosing spondylitis. Via MiXCR, TCRdb re-called the 5' RACE reads, giving one row per CDR3 protein. This table holds hundreds of thousands of distinct CDR3 sequences, 8% to 10% found once. Sequences were obtained from blood, either unsorted or a sorted T cell fraction (not recorded which). The receptors shown here come from a female donor with ankylosing spondylitis or in good health (not recorded which).

This clonotype was picked up many times. The genes are TRBV7-9 and TRBJ1-1; D is possibly TRBD1 (5 bases). The germline V gene encodes CDR1 SEHNR and CDR2 FQNEAQ (reference sequence). With 2 bases removed from V and 8 bases from J, the gap between germline ends came to 12 bases. The CDR3 has 13 residues. The CDR3 DNA follows: TGTGCCAGCAGCTTACAAGGGCGACAGGAAGCTTTCTTT. This gives the protein CASSLQGRQEAFF.

This clonotype was observed many times. The chain has TRBV12-3 or TRBV12-4 and TRBJ1-1; 9 bases are shared with TRBD1. The J segment lost 4 bases and the V segment lost 6 bases, leaving 6 bases of the junction unmatched. There are 14 residues in the CDR3. CDR3 DNA sequence: TGTGCCAGCAGCCCCGGGACAGGGCGCACTGAAGCTTTCTTT. It codes for CASSPGTGRTEAFF.

This clonotype was counted many times. For the CDR3, the DNA is TGCAGTGCTAGAGACCCGGTGGTAACAGATACGCAGTATTTT. Its protein is CSARDPVVTDTQYF. The chain uses TRBV20-1 and TRBJ2-3; the D is unclear. This CDR3 region has 14 residues. V lost 0 bases and J lost 3, with 10 bases in between. Germline-derived CDR1 and CDR2 are DFQATT and SNEGSKA (reference sequence).

This clonotype was seen repeatedly, ten times or more. V usage is TRBV12-3 or TRBV12-4 and J usage is TRBJ1-5; D is ambiguous. This CDR3 has 14 residues. V shed 5 bases and J shed 4 bases, with 12 bases lying between them. CDR3 sequence: CASSPSTANQPQHF. In nucleotides, the CDR3 is TGTGCCAGCAGTCCGTCGACCGCGAATCAGCCCCAGCATTTT.

This chain connects TRBV5-1 to TRBJ2-7, with TRBD1 matching over 9 bases. CDR1 is SGHRS, CDR2 YFSETQ, per germline. J was trimmed by 3 bases and V by 1 base; bases with no gene match: 8. This CDR3 comprises 16 residues. The CDR3 nucleotides read TGCGCCAGCAGCTTGCAGGAGGACAGGGGATACTACGAGCAGTACTTC. Encoded protein: CASSLQEDRGYYEQYF.

Ten or more counts support this clonotype. J is TRBJ1-4 and V is TRBV11-2, with unresolved D. Germline CDR1 reads SGHAT; CDR2 reads FQNNGV. The CDR3 has 17 residues. Trimming cost V 6 bases and J 0 bases, with 17 bases left between them. The CDR3 coding sequence is TGTGCCAGCAGACAGCGAGTAGCTCCCGCAACTAATGAAAAACTGTTTTTT. It yields the protein CASRQRVAPATNEKLFF.

This clonotype has a handful of counts. CDR3 in amino acids: CASSPIAVRTDTQYF. CDR3 coding DNA: TGTGCCAGCAGTCCTATAGCGGTTCGCACAGATACGCAGTATTTT. V is TRBV2 and J is TRBJ2-3, with D tentatively TRBD2 (6 bases). Trimming took off 5 bases at V and 1 base at J, with 13 bases between the two ends. The CDR3 has 15 amino acids. The germline V gene has CDR1 SNHLY and CDR2 FYNNEI.

The table lists this clonotype with a few counts. V usage is TRBV7-2 and J usage is TRBJ2-1; D might be TRBD1 (5 bases). Germline CDR1 is SGHTA and CDR2 is FQGNSA. V gave up 1 base and J gave up 6 bases, with 13 bases separating them. There are 15 residues in the CDR3. CDR3 in DNA: TGTGCCAGCAGCTTAGGGCAGGGAATGTTCAATGAGCAGTTCTTC. Its translation is CASSLGQGMFNEQFF.

This clonotype was seen only a few times. Possible read error: a much larger clone is one base away. J is TRBJ2-7 and V is TRBV12-3 or TRBV12-4, with D perhaps TRBD1 (5 bases). This CDR3 spans 14 amino acids. Trimming cost V 3 bases and J 7 bases, with 16 bases left between them. CDR3 nucleotides: TGTGCCAGCAGTTTTGCCCAGGGCGGTAGGGAGCAGTACTTC. The encoded protein is CASSFAQGGREQYF.

This clonotype occurred many times. The chain couples TRBV7-2 to TRBJ2-1, with 7 bases aligning to TRBD2. Per germline, CDR1 SGHTA and CDR2 FQGNSA. The CDR3 loop spans 17 amino acids. After removal of 4 bases from V and 10 bases from J, the junction contained 19 bases not matched to a gene. The CDR3 sequence is CASSSREAAGAGDEQFF. The CDR3 coding sequence is TGTGCCAGCAGCTCTAGAGAAGCGGCGGGAGCTGGGGACGAGCAGTTCTTC.

This clonotype was recorded many times. The chain employs TRBV7-2 and TRBJ2-2; TRBD1 might be the D (5 bases). The CDR3 totals 15 residues. Germline V gene lookup returns CDR1 SGHTA and CDR2 FQGNSA. V was pared by 2 bases and J by 6 bases, with 13 bases between. Here the CDR3 reads CASSLRQFFAGELFF. The CDR3 DNA reads as TGTGCCAGCAGCTTACGACAGTTTTTCGCCGGGGAGCTGTTTTTT. Using reference TRBV7-2 and TRBJ2-2 for the parts outside the CDR3, the full variable domain is GAGVSQSPSNKVTEKGKDVELRCDPISGHTALYWYRQSLGQGLEFLIYFQGNSAPDKSGLPSDRFSAERTGGSVSTLTIQRTQQEDSAVYLCASSLRQFFAGELFFGEGSRLTVL.

This clonotype was recorded many times. The chain uses TRBV7-9 and TRBJ2-3, with unresolved D. The CDR3 spans 12 residues. Germline CDR1 and CDR2: SEHNR and FQNEAQ (reference sequence). Trimming shortened V by 4 bases and J by 2 bases, and 4 bases separated the two germline ends. CDR3 protein: CASSSFTDTQYF. DNA of the CDR3: TGTGCCAGCAGCTCCTTCACAGATACGCAGTATTTT.

This clonotype was seen at least ten times. The rearrangement links TRBV28 to TRBJ2-7, with D possibly TRBD1 on 7 matching bases. With 6 bases removed from V and 3 bases from J, the gap between germline ends came to 18 bases. CDR1 is MDHEN, CDR2 SYDVKM, per germline. The CDR3 spans 15 residues. The CDR3 sequence: CASSPGGTDLYEQYF. The CDR3 bases are TGTGCCAGCAGCCCCGGCGGGACAGACCTCTACGAGCAGTACTTC. Looking up the rest from reference TRBV28 and TRBJ2-7 gives the full variable domain: DVKVTQSSRYLVKRTGEKVFLECVQDMDHENMFWYRQDPGLGLRLIYFSYDVKMKEKGDIPEGYSVSREKKERFSLILESASTNQTSMYLCASSPGGTDLYEQYFGPGTRLTVT.

This clonotype has at least ten counts. The V gene is TRBV6-1, the J gene TRBJ2-7; D remains ambiguous. The germline V gene encodes CDR1 MNHNS and CDR2 SASEGT. The CDR3 contains 15 residues. The V gene lost 6 bases and the J gene lost 0 bases, with 15 bases spanning the gap. Here the CDR3 reads CASRPDGTASYEQYF. Here the CDR3 DNA reads TGTGCCAGCAGGCCAGATGGAACAGCCTCCTACGAGCAGTACTTC.

There are many counts of this clonotype. This rearrangement joins TRBV18 to TRBJ1-1; a weak D match, TRBD1 (6 bases). The CDR3 has 14 amino acids. Germline V gives CDR1 KGHSH, CDR2 LQKENI. V lost 3 bases and J lost 4, with 12 bases in between. DNA for the CDR3: TGTGCCAGCTCACCGGAGGTACAGGGCACTGAAGCTTTCTTT. This translates into CASSPEVQGTEAFF.

This clonotype was counted many times. This sequence joins TRBV6-2 or TRBV6-3 and TRBJ2-1; D not certain. Germline V gene lookup returns CDR1 MNHEY and CDR2 SVGEGT. The CDR3 contains 14 residues. V was pared by 2 bases and J by 8 bases, with 13 bases between. The DNA for the CDR3 is TGTGCCAGCAGTTACCTCCAACCAGAGGATGAGCAGTTCTTC. Translation gives CASSYLQPEDEQFF.

In its sample, this clonotype was seen many times. The V call is TRBV20-1, the J call TRBJ2-1, with 7 bases that match TRBD2. This CDR3 is built from 14 residues. From germline, CDR1 is DFQATT and CDR2 SNEGSKA (reference sequence). The ends lost 6 bases at V and 6 bases at J; junction bases unmatched: 11. The CDR3 spells CSAPMAGVPNEQFF. The CDR3 nucleotides are TGCAGTGCGCCCATGGCGGGAGTACCCAATGAGCAGTTCTTC.

This clonotype was counted at least ten times. The chain employs TRBV20-1 and TRBJ2-2; 10 nucleotides line up with TRBD2. V shed 5 bases and J 8 bases; nucleotides not matched to a gene: 5. Germline V lookup: CDR1 DFQATT, CDR2 SNEGSKA (reference sequence). This CDR3 has 13 amino acids. The CDR3 bases are TGCAGTGCTCCTACTAGCGGGACAGGGGAGCTGTTTTTT. This translates into CSAPTSGTGELFF.

This clonotype has at least ten counts. This chain uses TRBV5-1 with TRBJ1-2; maybe TRBD1 (6 bases). Germline V gene sequence: CDR1 SGHRS, CDR2 YFSETQ. The CDR3 spans 16 residues. V was shortened by 4 bases and J by 3 bases, with 19 bases between the two germline ends. CDR3 protein: CASSTWGGGEDYGYTF. The CDR3 bases are TGCGCCAGCAGCACCTGGGGGGGCGGTGAGGACTATGGCTACACCTTC.

This clonotype was recorded at least ten times. The chain is built from TRBV6-6 and TRBJ1-1; D ambiguous. Germline V lookup: CDR1 MNHNY, CDR2 SVGAGI (reference sequence). V lost 0 bases and J lost 11, with 13 bases in between. The CDR3 length is 13 residues. CDR3 DNA sequence: TGTGCCAGCAGTTACTCGATATCCATGGGGGCTTTCTTT. Its protein product is CASSYSISMGAFF.

This clonotype was counted only a few times. The CDR3 DNA is TGTGCCAGCAGTACCAGACTCCCACCCTACCAAGAGACCCAGTACTTC. This encodes CASSTRLPPYQETQYF. The V call is TRBV6-1, the J call TRBJ2-5; D is uncertain. Germline CDR1 is MNHNS and CDR2 is SASEGT. Trimming stripped 5 bases from V and 0 bases from J, with 16 bases between. The CDR3 is made up of 16 amino acids.

This clonotype was recorded many times. V gene TRBV5-5 combines with J gene TRBJ2-3, with TRBD1 matching 10 bases. The CDR3 has 17 amino acids. Trimming took 4 bases from V and 3 from J; bases not matched to a gene: 11. The germline gives CDR1 SGHKS, CDR2 YYEKEE (reference sequence). For the CDR3, the DNA is TGTGCCAGCAGCGTTGGCTTCGGGACAGGGGTAACAGATACGCAGTATTTT. This encodes CASSVGFGTGVTDTQYF.

To note about this clonotype: A single base separates this from a much larger clone, so it may be a read error. The chain is built from TRBV11-2 and TRBJ2-3, with D possibly TRBD1 on 5 matching bases. With the DNA end fitting TRBJ1-5 better, the J assignment may be wrong. The germline gives CDR1 SGHAT, CDR2 FQNNGV. This CDR3 is built from 13 residues. CDR3 sequence: CASPAGVTDTQHF. The CDR3 nucleotides read TGTGCCAGCCCAGCGGGAGTGACAGATACGCAGCATTTT.

This clonotype was observed many times. The rearrangement uses TRBV7-2 and TRBJ2-1, with D unresolved. This CDR3 is 12 amino acids long. V was shortened by 5 bases and J by 7 bases, with 9 bases between the two germline ends. Germline assignment: CDR1 SGHTA and CDR2 FQGNSA. CDR3 residues: CASSRNINEQFF. Written as DNA, the CDR3 is TGTGCCAGCAGCCGAAATATAAATGAGCAGTTCTTC.